The rows below give T cell receptor beta chains drawn from one sample of a study of T cell changes during pregnancy in multiple sclerosis. The table came from immunoSEQ multiplex PCR; TCRdb's copy has only in-frame clones and leaves some out. The sample includes 68,000 or so clones, about 90% of them seen just once. The starting material was peripheral blood, obtained in the second trimester of pregnancy. The receptor set was obtained from a female donor with multiple sclerosis, enrolled in a pregnancy study. CDR3s include the opening cysteine and the closing phenylalanine or tryptophan. D genes are given only for firm matches. Expanded clones are given a class, and other clones once, few, many or no size at all.

size	V	D	J	length	CDR3	DNA
.	TRBV7-6	TRBD1	TRBJ1-1	15	CASSSTGVRNTEAFF	TGTGCCAGCAGCTCCACAGGGGTTCGTAACACTGAAGCTTTCTTT
few	TRBV11-3	.	TRBJ2-7	12	CASSTDSVEQYF	TGTGCCAGCAGCACGGACAGTGTAGAGCAGTACTTC
.	TRBV5-1	TRBD2	TRBJ2-1	14	CASSLDGRSGEQFF	TGCGCCAGCAGCTTGGACGGGAGGTCTGGAGAGCAGTTCTTC
.	TRBV30	.	TRBJ1-3	13	CAWSVGGRNTIYF	TGTGCCTGGAGTGTAGGCGGGAGAAACACCATATATTTT
.	TRBV4-3	.	TRBJ1-2	15	CASSQDGRVGYGYTF	TGCGCCAGCAGCCAAGACGGCAGGGTTGGCTATGGCTACACCTTC
.	TRBV10-3	TRBD1	TRBJ1-2	15	CAISEPGGITYGYTF	TGTGCCATCAGTGAGCCAGGGGGCATAACCTATGGCTACACCTTC
.	TRBV4-2	.	TRBJ2-7	16	CASSPAGEGSSYEQYF	TGTGCCAGCAGCCCCGCCGGAGAGGGAAGCTCCTACGAGCAGTACTTC
.	TRBV7-9	.	TRBJ2-2	16	CATPPSDRLNTGELFF	TGTGCCACCCCGCCCTCTGACAGGCTGAACACCGGGGAGCTGTTTTTT
.	TRBV7-8	.	TRBJ1-1	12	CASSRHRQEAFF	TGTGCCAGCAGCCGACACCGACAGGAAGCTTTCTTT
.	TRBV2	TRBD1	TRBJ2-7	15	CASSSPVRQGDEQYF	TGTGCCAGCAGTTCCCCCGTGAGACAGGGAGACGAGCAGTACTTC
.	TRBV5-6	TRBD2	TRBJ2-1	15	CASSPWTSGGQEQFF	TGTGCCAGCAGCCCGTGGACTAGCGGGGGACAAGAGCAGTTCTTC
.	TRBV7-6	.	TRBJ2-3	14	CASSPLAAADTQYF	TGTGCCAGCAGCCCCCTAGCTGCGGCAGATACGCAGTATTTT
few	TRBV30	TRBD1	TRBJ1-1	16	CAWSLTGTGRNTEAFF	TGTGCCTGGAGTCTAACCGGGACAGGGAGAAACACTGAAGCTTTCTTT
.	TRBV4-1	.	TRBJ1-4	17	CASSQDRLGTPNEKLFF	TGCGCCAGCAGCCAAGATCGGTTGGGGACACCTAATGAAAAACTGTTTTTT
.	TRBV5-4	TRBD1	TRBJ2-1	13	CASRWTGTNEQFF	TGTGCCAGCAGATGGACAGGCACAAATGAGCAGTTCTTC
.	TRBV6-1	.	TRBJ1-1	14	CASSENLGNTEAFF	TGTGCCAGCAGTGAAAACCTAGGGAACACTGAAGCTTTCTTT
.	TRBV7-9	.	TRBJ1-4	15	CASSPGAATNEKLFF	TGTGCCAGCAGCCCAGGGGCCGCAACTAATGAAAAACTGTTTTTT
.	TRBV19	TRBD1	TRBJ2-1	15	CASRRQGSSYNEQFF	TGTGCCAGTAGGAGACAGGGGAGCTCCTACAATGAGCAGTTCTTC
.	TRBV28	TRBD2	TRBJ2-1	15	CASRGGTGRFGEQFF	TGTGCCAGCCGCGGGGGGACTGGCCGCTTTGGTGAGCAGTTCTTC
.	TRBV19	TRBD2	TRBJ2-4	18	CASSSARLSSGGMNIQYF	TGTGCCAGTAGTTCAGCGAGATTGTCTAGCGGGGGGATGAACATTCAGTACTTC
.	TRBV19	TRBD1	TRBJ1-2	16	CASTPTGGTGDGGYTF	TGTGCCAGTACCCCAACGGGCGGGACAGGGGATGGGGGCTACACCTTC
.	TRBV6-5	.	TRBJ1-2	12	CASSDRTYGYTF	TGTGCCAGCTCAGACAGGACCTATGGCTACACCTTC
.	TRBV7-6	TRBD1	TRBJ1-2	16	CASSLEPGQGNYGYTF	TGTGCCAGCAGCTTAGAGCCGGGACAGGGGAACTATGGCTACACCTTC
.	TRBV7-3	TRBD1	TRBJ1-1	12	CASSETGAEAFF	TGTGCCAGCAGCGAGACAGGGGCCGAAGCTTTCTTT
.	TRBV19	.	TRBJ2-1	16	CASSIFVGPSYNEQFF	TGTGCCAGTAGTATATTTGTTGGGCCGTCCTACAATGAGCAGTTCTTC
.	TRBV19	TRBD2	TRBJ2-7	16	CASSIRTSGPIYEQYF	TGTGCCAGTAGTATCCGGACTAGCGGTCCTATCTACGAGCAGTACTTC
.	TRBV30	.	TRBJ1-1	14	CAWSSDGRDTEAFF	TGTGCCTGGAGTTCCGACGGGCGGGACACTGAAGCTTTCTTT
.	TRBV2	.	TRBJ1-5	15	CASSRWGDSNQPQHF	TGTGCCAGCAGCCGTTGGGGGGATAGCAATCAGCCCCAGCATTTT
.	TRBV7-9	.	TRBJ2-3	14	CASSFEGGTDTQYF	TGTGCCAGCAGCTTCGAGGGCGGCACAGATACGCAGTATTTT
.	TRBV6-5	.	TRBJ1-1	14	CASSSGTPRTEAFF	TGTGCCAGCAGCTCCGGGACACCCCGGACTGAAGCTTTCTTT
.	TRBV19	TRBD2	TRBJ2-1	14	CASNPGSGGPPLFF	TGTGCCAGTAACCCGGGGAGCGGGGGGCCCCCGCTGTTCTTC
.	TRBV6-6	TRBD1	TRBJ1-2	16	CASSPTGRTGAGGYTF	TGTGCCAGCAGTCCTACCGGACGTACAGGGGCGGGGGGCTACACCTTC
once	TRBV5-3	TRBD1	TRBJ2-7	16	CARSQPGQGWGYEQYF	TGTGCCAGAAGCCAGCCGGGACAGGGGTGGGGATACGAGCAGTACTTC
.	TRBV7-8	.	TRBJ1-1	13	CASSSDSRTEAFF	TGTGCCAGCAGCTCTGACAGTCGCACTGAAGCTTTCTTT
few	TRBV6-5	.	TRBJ1-1	15	CASSYSTTEWTEAFF	TGTGCCAGCAGTTACTCAACGACGGAGTGGACTGAAGCTTTCTTT
.	TRBV29-1	TRBD2	TRBJ2-4	11	CSGLAGNIQYF	TGCAGCGGACTAGCAGGCAACATTCAGTACTTC
.	TRBV11-2	.	TRBJ1-2	13	CASSFGVTYGYTF	TGTGCCAGCAGCTTCGGGGTTACCTATGGCTACACCTTC
.	TRBV27	TRBD1	TRBJ1-1	15	CASTSPRGREPRAFF	TGTGCCAGCACTTCACCTAGGGGGCGCGAGCCGAGAGCTTTCTTT
.	TRBV7-2	TRBD1	TRBJ2-3	14	CASSLGTGSYTQYF	TGTGCCAGCAGCTTAGGGACAGGATCCTATACGCAGTATTTT
.	TRBV18	.	TRBJ1-1	13	CASLTVRETEAFF	TGTGCCAGCTTAACAGTAAGGGAGACTGAAGCTTTCTTT
.	TRBV11-3	.	TRBJ1-6	15	CASSLGGMGNSPLHF	TGTGCCAGCAGCTTAGGAGGGATGGGTAATTCACCCCTCCACTTT
.	TRBV7-3	.	TRBJ2-5	14	CASSLAGRRETQYF	TGTGCCAGCAGCTTGGCAGGTCGGCGAGAGACCCAGTACTTC